This TCR beta chain was identified in a study of shared clonotypes between healthy human individuals. Regarding the study as a whole: Sorted-subset sequencing was shown by rarefaction to be incomplete despite large depth. Non-shared clonotypes were found to have lower generation probabilities than the clonotypes that were shared by all four of the sorted-subset donors. Few donors limited the genetic and exposure-history diversity represented.

The authors divided CD4+ cells into CD45RA+ naive and CD45RA-negative memory subsets. The CDR3 contains 15 residues. In germline, CDR1 is MGHRA, CDR2 YSYEKL. Trimming took 4 bases from V and 4 from J, leaving 14 bases between them. Generated by immunoSEQ multiplex PCR, the TCRdb table keeps only in-frame clones and is missing some. The sample lists a few million clones, about 92% occurring once. Turning to this clone: The antigen is not known.

The J gene is TRBJ2-1, the V gene TRBV4-1; perhaps TRBD2 as D (7 bases). What was sequenced was naive CD4+ T cells sorted from blood. Subset reported: CD45RA+ positively selected. The sequence was obtained from a man aged 18 to 30 in good health. Here the CDR3 DNA reads TGCGCCAGCAGCCGGGGGGGCCTTACGTACAATGAGCAGTTCTTC. This encodes CASSRGGLTYNEQFF.